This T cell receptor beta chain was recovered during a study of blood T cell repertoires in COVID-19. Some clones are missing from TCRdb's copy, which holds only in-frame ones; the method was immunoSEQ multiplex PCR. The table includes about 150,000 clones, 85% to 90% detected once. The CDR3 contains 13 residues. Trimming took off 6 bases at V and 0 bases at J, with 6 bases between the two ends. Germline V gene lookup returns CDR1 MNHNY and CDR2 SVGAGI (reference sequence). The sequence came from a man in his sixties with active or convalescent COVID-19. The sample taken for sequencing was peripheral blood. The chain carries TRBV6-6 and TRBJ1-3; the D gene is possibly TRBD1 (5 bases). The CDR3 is CASRTDSGNTIYF. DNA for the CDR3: TGTGCCAGCAGGACAGACTCTGGAAACACCATATATTTT.